These 24 T cell receptor beta chains were all obtained from the same sample, sequenced in a study of monozygotic twins with inflammatory bowel disease. From the 5' RACE reads, TCRdb lists one entry per CDR3 protein and no DNA. The sample spans around 230,000 distinct CDR3 sequences; the ten largest clones claim 1.5% to 2%. Input material: blood. Receptor source: a human donor with ulcerative colitis or Crohn's disease, or a healthy co-twin of an affected twin (not recorded which).

CDR3 sequence reads: CAISPGTPTRNNSPLHF. This chain joins TRBV10-3 and TRBJ1-6; the D gene TCRdb calls, TRBD1, cannot be checked with no DNA. CDR1 ENHRY and CDR2 SYGVKD come from the germline V gene. This CDR3 spans 17 amino acids.

The V gene is TRBV7-3, the J gene TRBJ2-1; the D call of TRBD2 rests on TCRdb alone, since no DNA is present to check it. The CDR3 is made up of 16 amino acids. Looked up from germline, CDR1 is SGHTA and CDR2 is FQGTGA. CDR3 amino acids: CASSLRGGVAYNEQFF. The full variable domain, in which reference TRBV7-3 and TRBJ2-1 provide the parts outside the CDR3, is GAGVSQTPSNKVTEKGKYVELRCDPISGHTALYWYRQSLGQGPEFLIYFQGTGAADDSGLPNDRFFAVRPEGSVSTLKIQRTERGDSAVYLCASSLRGGVAYNEQFFGPGTRLTVL.

V usage is TRBV9 and J usage is TRBJ1-6; with no DNA, the TCRdb D assignment of TRBD1 cannot be verified. Germline V gene data show CDR1 as SGDLS and CDR2 as YYNGEE. The CDR3 contains 18 residues. CDR3 loop: CASSPQGGGFSYNSPLHF. The complete variable domain, with remaining parts taken from reference TRBV9 and TRBJ1-6, reads DSGVTQTPKHLITATGQRVTLRCSPRSGDLSVYWYQQSLDQGLQFLIQYYNGEERAKGNILERFSAQQFPDLHSELNLSSLELGDSALYFCASSPQGGGFSYNSPLHFGNGTRLTVT.

The genes are TRBV18 and TRBJ2-2; TCRdb proposes TRBD1, but this gene call is untestable without DNA. Per the germline V gene, CDR1 is KGHSH and CDR2 is LQKENI. The CDR3 spans 16 residues. This CDR3 is CASSPPGTGHTGELFF.

The chain employs TRBV20-1 and TRBJ1-1. CDR3 size: 14 residues. The V gene's germline CDR1 is DFQATT and CDR2 SNEGSKA (reference sequence). CDR3 in amino acids: CSASPLGMNTEAFF.

The chain employs TRBV18 and TRBJ2-7; with no DNA, the TCRdb D assignment of TRBD1 cannot be verified. The germline CDR1 and CDR2 sequences are KGHSH and LQKENI. The CDR3 consists of 14 residues. CDR3 sequence: CASSPWDTPYEQYF.

The chain combines TRBV6-5 with TRBJ2-6; TCRdb gives TRBD2 as the D gene, but with no DNA this cannot be confirmed. This CDR3 is built from 13 residues. In germline, CDR1 is MNHEY, CDR2 SVGAGI. CDR3: CASAEAGANVLTF.

The J gene is TRBJ2-3, the V gene TRBV6-4; TCRdb indicates TRBD2, and absent DNA this call remains unverified. Per germline, CDR1 MRHNA and CDR2 SNTAGT. The length of the CDR3 is 15 residues. This CDR3 reads CASSARTSRGDTQYF.

The chain uses TRBV19 and TRBJ2-7; TCRdb's D call, TRBD1, is unchecked because there is no DNA. The CDR3 has 15 amino acids. CDR1 and CDR2 (germline): LNHDA, SQIVND (reference sequence). The CDR3 loop is CASSLRTGGPYEQYF.

The rearrangement uses TRBV27 and TRBJ2-7; TCRdb's D gene call, TRBD1, goes unchecked for lack of DNA. Per the germline V gene, CDR1 is MNHEY and CDR2 is SMNVEV (reference sequence). The CDR3 runs to 15 residues. The chain's CDR3 is CASSPQTGITYEQYF.

This rearrangement joins TRBV18 to TRBJ1-2. Germline CDR1 reads KGHSH; CDR2 reads LQKENI. CDR3 length: 13 amino acids. CDR3 residues: CASSPQGDGGYTF.

J is TRBJ1-2 and V is TRBV18. CDR1 and CDR2 from the germline V gene are KGHSH and LQKENI. This CDR3 region has 14 residues. CDR3 in amino acids: CASSTRGASAGYTF. The full variable domain, completed using reference TRBV18 and TRBJ1-2, is NAGVMQNPRHLVRRRGQEARLRCSPMKGHSHVYWYRQLPEEGLKFMVYLQKENIIDESGMPKERFSAEFPKEGPSILRIQQVVRGDSAAYFCASSTRGASAGYTFGSGTRLTVV.

The chain combines TRBV11-2 with TRBJ2-1; TCRdb indicates TRBD1, and absent DNA this call remains unverified. The CDR3 is 13 amino acids. From germline, CDR1 is SGHAT and CDR2 FQNNGV. This CDR3 is CASSGGAANEQFF.

V usage is TRBV5-1 and J usage is TRBJ1-2; the D call from TCRdb, TRBD1, cannot be confirmed without DNA. The germline V gene has CDR1 SGHRS and CDR2 YFSETQ. This CDR3 contains 14 residues. The CDR3 protein is CASSRPTPEAGYTF. The whole variable domain, filled in from reference TRBV5-1 and TRBJ1-2, reads KAGVTQTPRYLIKTRGQQVTLSCSPISGHRSVSWYQQTPGQGLQFLFEYFSETQRNKGNFPGRFSGRQFSNSRSEMNVSTLELGDSALYLCASSRPTPEAGYTFGSGTRLTVV.

This rearrangement joins TRBV12-3 or TRBV12-4 to TRBJ1-6; TCRdb proposes TRBD1, but this gene call is untestable without DNA. The CDR3 is 18 amino acids. CDR3 sequence reads: CASSLAQGGSSYNSPLHF.

This CDR3 reads CASSYWVDTQYF. V usage is TRBV6-2 or TRBV6-3 and J usage is TRBJ2-3. Germline values: CDR1 MNHEY, CDR2 SVGEGT. There are 12 residues in the CDR3.

The gene calls are TRBV9 and TRBJ2-1; TCRdb outputs TRBD2, but without DNA this stays unchecked. CDR3 length equals 16 residues. In germline, CDR1 is SGDLS, CDR2 YYNGEE. The CDR3: CASSVRLAGGLQEQFF. Full variable domain (remainder filled in from reference TRBV9 and TRBJ2-1): DSGVTQTPKHLITATGQRVTLRCSPRSGDLSVYWYQQSLDQGLQFLIQYYNGEERAKGNILERFSAQQFPDLHSELNLSSLELGDSALYFCASSVRLAGGLQEQFFGPGTRLTVL.

This chain uses TRBV7-7 with TRBJ1-1; TCRdb designates TRBD1, a call that cannot be tested without DNA. Germline V gene sequence: CDR1 SSHAT, CDR2 FNYEAQ (reference sequence). The CDR3 contains 18 residues. CDR3 region: CASSLAGDRVGVNTEAFF.

The chain uses TRBV5-5 and TRBJ2-3; TCRdb's assignment of TRBD1 cannot be checked, as there is no DNA. Germline V gives CDR1 SGHKS, CDR2 YYEKEE (reference sequence). CDR3 length: 17 residues. The CDR3 here is CASSRRDRIRLADTQYF.

The rearrangement joins TRBV7-9 to TRBJ2-2; TCRdb indicates TRBD1, and absent DNA this call remains unverified. Germline loops: CDR1 SEHNR, CDR2 FQNEAQ (reference sequence). The CDR3 consists of 16 residues. The CDR3 spells CASSLRQQRYTGELFF.

V and J are TRBV11-2 and TRBJ1-4. Germline values: CDR1 SGHAT, CDR2 FQNNGV. CDR3 length: 18 residues. This CDR3 is CASSLVGPLFGEIEKLFF.

The rearrangement uses TRBV6-5 and TRBJ1-6. Germline loops: CDR1 MNHEY, CDR2 SVGAGI. The CDR3 is 16 amino acids. The CDR3 here is CASSYLVAMGNSPLHF.

The rearrangement uses TRBV6-5 and TRBJ1-4; TCRdb gives TRBD1 as the D gene, but with no DNA this cannot be confirmed. From germline, CDR1 is MNHEY and CDR2 SVGAGI. The CDR3 sequence is 15 residues long. The CDR3 sequence is CASSYSRGESEKLFF.

J is TRBJ2-7 and V is TRBV10-3. Germline V gene sequence: CDR1 ENHRY, CDR2 SYGVKD. The length of the CDR3 is 14 residues. CDR3: CAISDFGESDEQYF.